The clone carrying this T cell receptor beta chain was found once. Its antigen is currently unknown. Libraries were prepared by immunoSEQ multiplex PCR; TCRdb keeps only in-frame clonotypes and omits some of them. The data hold about 160,000 clones, with 80% to 90% observed a single time. This entry belongs to a study of T cell responses to AZD1222 COVID-19 vaccine. General observations from the study: Spike-specific TCR breadth rose after two AZD1222 doses, and depth rose as well. Females outnumbered males among donors, who were mostly white British; clonal diversity was possibly underestimated.

Germline CDR1 reads SGHRS; CDR2 reads YFSETQ. V was cut by 7 bases and J by 1 base, with 13 bases left in between. CDR3 length: 14 amino acids. The source material was peripheral blood, sampled on day 0 of AZD1222 vaccination. The clonotype comes from an adult in good health. The chain employs TRBV5-1 and TRBJ2-3; tentative D call: TRBD1 (6 bases). The CDR3 nucleotides are TGCGCCAGCGGCCAGGGGCGGGGCACAGATACGCAGTATTTT. Protein sequence: CASGQGRGTDTQYF.